Listed below are T cell receptor beta chains from one sample, sequenced in a study of blood T cell repertoires in COVID-19. TCRdb keeps only in-frame clones here, not all; method: immunoSEQ multiplex PCR. The sample contains tens of thousands of clones, 80% to 90% of which appear only once. The source material was PBMCs or T cells enriched from blood (not recorded which). All receptors come from a woman aged 40 to 50 with acute COVID-19. Both conserved end residues are part of each CDR3. D genes are given only for firm matches. Size tells how often a clone was seen (once, few, many) or the class of an expanded clone, and some rows leave it out.

d_gene	v_gene	j_gene	abundance	len	CDR3aa	CDR3nt
TRBD2	TRBV27	TRBJ2-3	NA	14	CASRQLSGSNTQYF	TGTGCCAGCAGGCAACTTAGCGGGAGCAATACGCAGTATTTT
NA	TRBV18	TRBJ2-2	NA	16	CASSPPAHPNTGELFF	TGTGCCAGCTCACCACCGGCTCATCCGAACACCGGGGAGCTGTTTTTT
NA	TRBV4-2	TRBJ2-5	many	12	CASSPAGETQYF	TGTGCCAGCAGCCCCGCGGGTGAGACCCAGTACTTC
NA	TRBV7-9	TRBJ2-7	NA	13	CASSSYRENEQYF	TGTGCCAGCAGCTCGTACAGGGAAAACGAGCAGTACTTC
NA	TRBV19	TRBJ1-3	NA	15	CASSILEPGGNTIYF	TGTGCCAGTAGTATACTGGAACCAGGTGGAAACACCATATATTTT
NA	TRBV10-1	TRBJ1-3	NA	14	CASSESGVGNTIYF	TGCGCCAGCAGTGAGTCGGGCGTTGGAAACACCATATATTTT
NA	TRBV5-4	TRBJ1-5	NA	15	CASSLDMGPVQPQHF	TGTGCCAGCAGCTTGGATATGGGGCCGGTCCAGCCCCAGCATTTT
TRBD2	TRBV10-2	TRBJ2-5	NA	11	CASWGGETQYF	TGCGCCAGCTGGGGGGGAGAGACCCAGTACTTC
TRBD2	TRBV2	TRBJ2-5	NA	13	CASKEGLVETQYF	TGTGCCAGCAAAGAGGGACTAGTAGAGACCCAGTACTTC
NA	TRBV19	TRBJ2-2	NA	13	CASSPGVTGELFF	TGTGCCAGTAGTCCCGGGGTCACCGGGGAGCTGTTTTTT
NA	TRBV2	TRBJ2-3	few	13	CASSTSLTDTQYF	TGTGCCAGCAGTACTAGTCTCACAGATACGCAGTATTTT
TRBD1	TRBV5-1	TRBJ2-2	NA	16	CASSLVPGGVAGELFF	TGCGCCAGCAGCTTGGTGCCAGGGGGAGTCGCCGGGGAGCTGTTTTTT
TRBD1	TRBV6-5	TRBJ1-1	NA	16	CASSYVAGGGGTEAFF	TGTGCCAGCAGTTACGTCGCAGGGGGCGGTGGGACTGAAGCTTTCTTT
NA	TRBV4-1	TRBJ1-4	NA	15	CASSLQGSFPEKLFF	TGCGCCAGCAGCCTACAGGGTTCGTTTCCTGAAAAACTGTTTTTT
TRBD1	TRBV27	TRBJ1-4	NA	19	CASSLSPRQGKTTNEKLFF	TGTGCCAGCAGTTTATCCCCAAGACAGGGGAAGACAACTAATGAAAAACTGTTTTTT
NA	TRBV6-5	TRBJ1-1	NA	16	CASSYPARAVRPEAFF	TGTGCCAGCAGTTACCCGGCCAGGGCGGTTCGCCCTGAAGCTTTCTTT
NA	TRBV7-8	TRBJ2-1	NA	14	CASSAGGGIDEQFF	TGTGCCAGCAGTGCCGGGGGTGGGATTGATGAGCAGTTCTTC
NA	TRBV27	TRBJ2-2	NA	15	CASSLWRGEAGELFF	TGTGCCAGCAGTTTATGGCGGGGAGAGGCCGGGGAGCTGTTTTTT
TRBD2	TRBV28	TRBJ2-1	NA	18	CASSLGTFGLARFGEQFF	TGTGCCAGCAGTTTAGGGACATTCGGACTAGCGCGTTTTGGTGAGCAGTTCTTC
NA	TRBV27	TRBJ1-1	NA	13	CASSFLLNTEAFF	TGTGCCAGCAGTTTCCTTCTGAACACTGAAGCTTTCTTT
NA	TRBV5-6	TRBJ2-5	NA	18	CASSTPGETGDFQETQYF	TGTGCCAGCAGCACCCCCGGCGAAACAGGGGACTTCCAAGAGACCCAGTACTTC
NA	TRBV14	TRBJ1-1	NA	13	CASSQGRGTEAFF	TGTGCCAGCAGCCAGGGGCGAGGCACTGAAGCTTTCTTT
NA	TRBV7-3	TRBJ2-1	NA	15	CASSLASGLYNEQFF	TGTGCCAGCAGCTTAGCCAGCGGGCTTTACAATGAGCAGTTCTTC
TRBD1	TRBV9	TRBJ1-5	NA	15	CASSVDPGGLQPQHF	TGTGCCAGCAGCGTAGACCCAGGGGGCTTACAGCCCCAGCATTTT